The sequence of this TCR beta chain was determined in a study of T cell changes during pregnancy in multiple sclerosis. Measured with immunoSEQ multiplex PCR; TCRdb has only the in-frame clones, and not every one. This sample has about 100,000 clones; 90% to 95% occur once, and the top ten carry 0.7% to 0.9%. V gave up 3 bases and J gave up 5 bases, with 10 bases separating them. This CDR3 comprises 13 residues. The germline V gene encodes CDR1 KGHSH and CDR2 LQKENI. V and J are TRBV18 and TRBJ2-5; D is uncertain. Here the sequenced sample was peripheral blood, taken before pregnancy. The TCR sequence derives from a female donor with multiple sclerosis, enrolled in a pregnancy study. The CDR3 loop is CASSPGLGETQYF. The DNA of the CDR3 is TGTGCCAGCTCACCTGGGTTGGGCGAGACCCAGTACTTC.